This record concerns one T cell receptor (beta chain) sequence. Its antigen specificity is not known. No much larger clone is present one base from it, and per-base qualities are unavailable. The data are from a study of shared clonotypes between healthy human individuals (dated by TCRdb to 2018 to 2021). Study-level background: A couple of women and three men aged 18 to 49 years were included in the cohort. For each donor, CD4 naive and CD4 memory were each run on three plates, CD8 naive on two plates, and CD8 memory on one plate. The study deeply sequenced blood TCR repertoires of about 5 healthy adults to estimate repertoire size and the extent of clonotype sharing between individuals. Different laboratories and diverse techniques were used to prepare libraries and sequence TCR repertoires, to increase sequencing depth and limit assay-specific biases. Between about 0.8 and 9 billion PBMCs per donor were obtained by leukapheresis.

TCR CDR3 regions were amplified from genomic DNA by multiplex PCR using the deep immunoSEQ assay. Genomic DNA extracted from each cell subset was distributed evenly over all wells of several immunoSEQ 96-well plates, and each plate served as one replicate. For sorted subsets, approximately 0.2 ug of genomic DNA, equivalent to 30,000 or so T cell genomes, went into each replicate PCR. The purified libraries were quantified using a Qubit 3.0 fluorometer, sized with a Bioanalyzer 2100, and then quantified again using the KAPA Library Quantification kit. Every immunoSEQ 96-well plate was sequenced on a dedicated single-read 150-cycle Illumina NextSeq 550 flow cell. The authors' pipeline ran thus. Because the immunoSEQ output included only junctional sequences and no quality scores, the filtering could not be the same as the filtering used for full-length reads. Sequences were annotated with PyIR, a Python wrapper for IgBLAST v1.9, and V/J genes and CDR3 were assigned using IMGT germline references. Any read was removed if the V/J assignment was weak (E-value above 1e-6), the CDR3 was missing, or the read contained stop codons, out-of-frame junctions, or ambiguous translated residues. A V3J clonotype was defined by an identical inferred V gene, J gene, and CDR3 amino acid sequence. The percentage overlap between two repertoires was calculated by dividing the number of shared unique clonotypes by the size of the smaller repertoire. RTK rarefaction, the Chao1 estimator, and Recon v2.1 estimates of unobserved clonotypes were used to assess repertoire richness. For all TCRbeta clonotypes obtained by the gDNA method from several donors, generation probabilities were computed with OLGA. Drawn from immuneACCESS, this table holds only the in-frame rearrangements with V and J called that TCRdb kept. Clones are partly lost; checked studies trace under half to an unresolved V gene and leave the rest unexplained. V and J calls and clone size follow that table, whereas D and trimming were derived from the DNA. This sample lists roughly 1,500,000 clones; 95% to 99% were detected once. 0.45% of the sample is taken by the ten largest.

Study-level results and caveats: Pairwise subsampling led to the expectation that sequencing depth would affect the degree of clonotype sharing among donors. The small number of donors limited the genetic and exposure-history diversity represented. Only blood was sampled, and tissue TCR repertoires likely differ from those in blood. Sharing across a few donors was observed for roughly 5% of naive CD4, over 3% of naive CD8, about 2.3% of memory CD4, and about 0.4% of memory CD8 clonotypes. Estimated clonotype richness was generally larger for naive than for memory subsets. Higher generation probabilities were observed for clonotypes shared by all four sorted-subset donors than for non-shared clonotypes. Rarefaction of sorted-subset datasets indicated incomplete sequencing despite the large sequencing depth.

Including cysteine and phenylalanine, the CDR3 has 14 amino acids. Only the CDR3 DNA stays, 42 bases, in frame from base 1. V loses 0 bases of germline sequence and J loses 7 bases, and the interval between the two ends is 14 bases. Sequences SGDLS (CDR1) and YYNGEE (CDR2) are obtained from the germline V gene. The donors were healthy, HIV-negative adults who had no recently reported acute infections or vaccinations. All donors were Caucasian adults living in Nashville, Tennessee, USA. CD4+ T cells were enriched through magnetic negative selection, after which naive cells were positively selected on CD45RA and the remaining negative fraction served as the memory subset. Blood was collected by leukapheresis, and PBMCs were isolated by Ficoll-Histopaque density gradient centrifugation and then cryopreserved in liquid nitrogen vapor phase. Purity and quantity of every magnetically sorted T cell population were checked by analytical flow cytometry. From each sorted fraction, genomic DNA was isolated and quantified by UV absorbance on a Nanodrop 2000c.

The V gene is TRBV9 and the J gene is TRBJ2-7; the D segment cannot be called with confidence. The clonotype was recovered from a man between 25 and 39 years old in good health. Sequencing input: naive CD4+ T cells sorted from blood. The intended sense of this specimen's cell subset or site label: CD45RA+ positively selected. The CDR3 protein sequence reads: CASSVGERPLEQYF. In nucleotide form, the sequence is TGTGCCAGCAGCGTAGGAGAGAGGCCCTTGGAGCAGTACTTC.